This TCR beta chain was captured by sequencing in a study of radiotherapy plus CTLA-4 blockade in lung cancer. Produced via immunoSEQ multiplex PCR; TCRdb's table is partial and in-frame only. The sample holds tens of thousands of clones, roughly 72% seen once. This CDR3 is 15 amino acids long. Germline assignment: CDR1 SGHRS and CDR2 YFSETQ. Trimming took off 1 base at V and 8 bases at J, with 18 bases between the two ends. The TCR sequence derives from a human donor with non-small cell lung cancer who had stable disease on radiotherapy plus ipilimumab. The sample here was peripheral blood, taken from a patient treated with radiotherapy plus ipilimumab. V gene TRBV5-1 combines with J gene TRBJ1-1, with D possibly TRBD1 on 6 matching bases. CDR3: CASSLNEGRQGEAFF. For the CDR3, the DNA is TGCGCCAGCAGCTTGAATGAGGGTAGGCAGGGGGAAGCTTTCTTT.